This entry is about one TCR beta chain. As yet, its antigen is unknown. Genomic DNA was employed as the template in profiling TCR beta VDJ and CDR3. TCRdb ran MiXCR on the reads and lists one entry per CDR3 protein. The table includes 400,000 to 450,000 distinct CDR3 sequences, under 80% detected once. The data were taken from a study of CD8+CD57+ T cells in acquired aplastic anemia. Turning to the study itself: DNA recovered from sorted CD4+ and CD8+ cells had a mean of about 3 ug. In CD4+ cells, healthy donors produced an average of approximately 10 million reads.

Findings of the study overall: Significant differences in CD8+ Simpson's diversity were not observed between patients and controls. Patients had twenty-nine CD8+ CDR3 sequences in common with controls (the shared set).

The CDR3 loop spans 13 amino acids. Germline-derived CDR1 and CDR2 are DFQATT and SNEGSKA (reference sequence). This TCR was recovered from a human donor in good health, serving as a control. This rearrangement joins TRBV20-1 to TRBJ2-5, with a tentative D call TRBD2 (7 bases). Sequencing used sorted CD4+, CD8+, or CD8+CD57+ T cells (not recorded which) from PBMCs. CDR3 residues: CSQPRGQQETQYF. For the CDR3, the DNA is TGCAGCCAACCGCGGGGGCAACAAGAGACCCAGTACTTC.